This T cell receptor (beta chain) was recorded in a study of CD8+ T cells in alopecia areata (dated by TCRdb to 2016 to 2019). Background on the whole study: The treated patients, all with moderate-to-severe alopecia areata, were enrolled in an open-label pilot trial of oral tofacitinib given at 5 to 10 mg twice daily. Scalp clonality was compared across normal scalp (n=4), patchy alopecia areata scalp (n=8), and alopecia totalis/universalis scalp (n=8). immunoSEQ multiplex PCR using 35 Vbeta forward primers and 13 Jbeta reverse primers was used to amplify TCRbeta CDR3 regions. The study used high-throughput TCRbeta sequencing to examine T cell clonal expansion in alopecia areata, in both the C3H/HeJ mouse model and human patients. Tofacitinib-treated patients had biopsies at baseline and at 4 and 24 weeks of treatment, with a later scalp biopsy in several patients. Tofacitinib was given for 6 to 18 months, followed by 6 months of follow-up off drug to assess delayed response and recurrence. Human TCRbeta sequencing covered scalp tissue and sorted CD4+ and CD8+ peripheral blood T cells from patchy and totalis/universalis alopecia areata patients and healthy controls. RNA came from the PAXgene miRNA kit for fixed scalp, the miRNeasy kit for PBMCs, and the RNeasy kit for mouse skin. Disease severity in treated patients was measured with the SALT score, which quantifies the percentage of affected scalp surface area. General study outcomes and caveats: Shared TCR sequences between patients were less evident than in mice, which may be partly attributable to HLA diversity in the patient population. Many expanded lesional clones were found to persist in scalp and blood during tofacitinib treatment, and relapse after treatment cessation may be partly explained by this persistence. With tofacitinib, both scalp clonality and the number of expanded CD8+ clones among the top 100 scalp clones went down significantly. Unlike mouse skin, where gammadelta T cells dominate, normal human skin contains resident alphabeta T cells that get sequenced too, which complicates analysis of the scalp TCR repertoire. Compared with normal scalp, lesional scalp had higher clonality and more expanded CD8+ clones, particularly in alopecia totalis/universalis, a pattern that suggests antigenic drive. Because the treated cohort was small and included a single nonresponder, larger studies are needed to assess links between baseline CD8+ expansion and response.

Notes on this clone: This clone's antigen is unknown. Per-base quality was not reported, and no clone a single base away is much larger than it. Other DNA sequences in this specimen translate into the identical CDR3.

The V end loses 7 bases and the J end loses 0 bases, and a stretch of 11 bases separates them. The CDR3 runs 13 residues from the cysteine to the phenylalanine. Only the CDR3 DNA stays, 39 bases, in frame from base 1. Based on the germline V gene, the CDR1 and CDR2 sequences are SQVTM and ANQGSEA. Receptors were amplified or captured by the immunoSEQ multiplex PCR assay. RNA was extracted from all samples and reverse transcribed into cDNA, which served as template for TCR sequencing. SuperScript III was used for first-strand cDNA synthesis, primed with a 2:1 mix of oligo-dT and random hexamers. A synthetic immune receptor repertoire was used to assess amplification bias, and residual bias was removed computationally. The study's processing was this. Raw reads were preprocessed for error removal, and CDR3 was defined according to IMGT conventions as running from the conserved cysteine to phenylalanine. Clonality was calculated as 1 minus Shannon entropy normalized by log2 of the number of productive unique TCRs. Scalp TCRbeta sequences were cross-referenced with sorted blood CD4 and CD8 repertoires so that the CD4 or CD8 identity of scalp clones could be inferred. TCRdb took this table from immuneACCESS and kept in-frame rearrangements with V and J called. Such tables lack part of the clones; where checked against another copy, unresolved V genes explain under half of the gap, and the rest is unexplained. The V and J calls and clone size were taken over from that table, and D and trimming were inferred from the DNA. In this sample the table shows approximately 200,000 clones, around 56% of which occur a single time. The leading ten clones occupy over 0.55% of the sample.

The time point label corresponds to: around 29 days on oral tofacitinib. What this sample's treatment or condition label stands for: oral pan-JAK inhibitor, 5-10 mg twice daily. Peripheral blood and lesional scalp punch biopsies were obtained from patients with alopecia areata. After PBMCs were isolated by density centrifugation and stained for CD3, CD4 and CD8, a FACSAria was used to sort CD4+ and CD8+ T cells. The sequencing used CD4+ T cells sorted from blood, collected at week 4, from a patient treated with tofacitinib. The chain is assembled from TRBV29-1 and TRBJ2-3, with a weak D call of TRBD1 (6 bases match). The receptor's source is a human donor with alopecia areata. The nucleotide sequence is given as TGCAGCGCCCGAACAGGGAGCACAGATACGCAGTATTTT. It encodes CSARTGSTDTQYF.